The entry below gives a single T cell receptor (beta chain) sequence along with its context. Its antigen is currently unknown. The data are from a study of human versus mouse CDR3 diversity and MHC coevolution. Study outcomes and limitations: The lowest clonal inequality scores came from most of the three human donors. Mice had fewer CDR3 deletions and insertions than humans on average. Humans had the largest estimated TCR beta repertoire, 1.5 million to 2 million clonotypes.

Germline V gene lookup returns CDR1 LNHDA and CDR2 SQIVND (reference sequence). The CDR3 spans 13 residues. V was clipped by 0 bases and J by 8 bases, with 10 bases between them. Sorting isolated naive CD4 T cells lacking CD45RO and expressing CD62L. Some clones are missing from TCRdb's copy, which holds only in-frame ones; the method was immunoSEQ multiplex PCR. The table has around 59,000 clones, around 94% seen once. The receptor comes from a person in their sixties or seventies in good health. The rearrangement joins TRBV19 to TRBJ1-2; D unclear. What was sequenced was naive CD4+ T cells from blood. Subset indicated: CD45RO-negative CD62L-positive naive CD4 T cells. The CDR3 reads CASSIDAAWGYTF. The CDR3 bases are TGTGCCAGTAGTATAGATGCGGCCTGGGGCTACACCTTC.